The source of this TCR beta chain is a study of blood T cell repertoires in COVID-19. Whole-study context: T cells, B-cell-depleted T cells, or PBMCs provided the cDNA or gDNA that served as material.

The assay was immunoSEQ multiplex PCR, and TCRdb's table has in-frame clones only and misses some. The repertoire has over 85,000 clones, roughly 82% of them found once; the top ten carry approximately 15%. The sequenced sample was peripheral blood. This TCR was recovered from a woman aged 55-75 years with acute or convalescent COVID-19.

CDR3 DNA sequence: TGTGCCAGCAGCCAAGCTAGCGGGACAGTCTCTTCACCCCTCCACTTT. As protein: CASSQASGTVSSPLHF. V and J are TRBV14 and TRBJ1-6; 7 nucleotides match TRBD1. CDR1 and CDR2 from the germline V gene are SGHDN and FVKESK. This CDR3 region has 16 residues. V gave up 1 base and J gave up 9 bases; unmatched junction bases: 9.